This entry concerns a single TCR beta chain. Its antigen remains unknown. This entry belongs to a study of shared clonotypes between healthy human individuals. Study-level results: Sequencing of the sorted subsets was shown by rarefaction to be incomplete despite large depth. It was the non-shared clonotypes that had lower generation probabilities than clonotypes shared by all four donors.

Data came from immunoSEQ multiplex PCR; TCRdb stores just in-frame clones and leaves some out. The sample yields more than 600,000 clones, around 92% seen once. Per germline, CDR1 SSHAT and CDR2 FNYEAQ (reference sequence). This CDR3 region has 16 residues. V lost 5 bases and J 5 bases, leaving 16 bases between the germline ends. The naive CD8 subset, CD45RO-negative cells positively selected for CCR7, excluded terminally differentiated effector memory CD45RA+ cells. The sequenced sample was naive CD8+ T cells sorted from blood. The chain recombines TRBV7-7 with TRBJ2-6, with unresolved D. This clonotype originated in a man aged 25-40 years in good health. The CDR3 reads CASSNVRQSRANVLTF. CDR3 nucleotides: TGTGCCAGCAGCAACGTACGACAAAGTCGGGCCAACGTCCTGACTTTC.